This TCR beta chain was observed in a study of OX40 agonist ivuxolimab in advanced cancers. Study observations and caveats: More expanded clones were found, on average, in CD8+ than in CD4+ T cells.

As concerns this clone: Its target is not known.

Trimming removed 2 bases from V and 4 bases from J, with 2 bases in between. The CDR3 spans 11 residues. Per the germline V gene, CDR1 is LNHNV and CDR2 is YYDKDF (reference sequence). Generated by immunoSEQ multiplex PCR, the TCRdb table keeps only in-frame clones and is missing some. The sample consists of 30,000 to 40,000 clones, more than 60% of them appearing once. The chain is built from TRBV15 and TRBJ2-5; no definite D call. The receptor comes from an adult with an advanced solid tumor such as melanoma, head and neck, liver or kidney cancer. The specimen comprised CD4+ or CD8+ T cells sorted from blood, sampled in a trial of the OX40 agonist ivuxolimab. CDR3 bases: TGTGCCACCAGCAGAACAGAGACCCAGTACTTC. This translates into CATSRTETQYF.